Included here is one T cell receptor (beta chain) sequence, with context. Its antigen is not known. PCR amplification relied on 60 Vbeta primers (plus 13 Jbeta primers). This table comes from immunoSEQ multiplex PCR, and its TCRdb copy is limited to in-frame clones, with some not included. The data contain about 190,000 clones, roughly 80% of them seen just once; the ten biggest clones take up approximately 6.3%. This sample stems from a study of cytomegalovirus exposure and HLA in healthy donors. At sampling all donors were nominally healthy, likely with unrecorded immune exposures. Germline lookup yields CDR1 LNHDA and CDR2 SQIVND (reference sequence). Trimming stripped 3 bases from V and 4 bases from J, with 6 bases between. This CDR3 region has 13 residues. General observations from the study: Among TCR beta chains, those listed as cytomegalovirus-associated numbered around 180.

The sequenced sample was PBMCs. The chain combines TRBV19 with TRBJ2-2, with unresolved D. This sequence was found in a man aged 40-49 years in good health and CMV-seropositive. In DNA form, the CDR3 reads TGTGCCAGTAGTATCTGGGCCACCGGGGAGCTGTTTTTT. It codes for CASSIWATGELFF.